A selection of T cell receptor beta chains follows, all from one sample in a study of blood T cell repertoires in COVID-19. Here immunoSEQ multiplex PCR was the method, and the copy in TCRdb shows in-frame clones only, minus some. The repertoire holds 250,000 to 350,000 clones, with about nine tenths as singletons. The source material was peripheral blood. The receptors derive from a woman aged 25 to 45 with COVID-19, enrolled during active disease. CDR3s include the opening cysteine and the closing phenylalanine or tryptophan. Fields, in order: D gene, V gene, J gene, CDR3 DNA, CDR3 protein. D genes are given only for firm matches.

TRBD1	TRBV7-9	TRBJ1-5	TGTGCCAGCAGCTTAGGGTCAGGGGGTAGCAATCAGCCCCAGCATTTT	CASSLGSGGSNQPQHF
.	TRBV7-2	TRBJ1-1	TGTGCCAGCAGCCCCTTTGTTAACGGAGTGAACACTGAAGCTTTCTTT	CASSPFVNGVNTEAFF
TRBD1	TRBV5-6	TRBJ1-2	TGTGCCAGCAGCTACTGGGACAGGAACTACACCTTC	CASSYWDRNYTF
.	TRBV28	TRBJ1-2	TGTGCCAGCAGTTTAGTGGGAGGTGGCTACACCTTC	CASSLVGGGYTF
.	TRBV28	TRBJ1-4	TGTGCCAGCAGTTTTACAGGAACTAATGAAAAACTGTTTTTT	CASSFTGTNEKLFF
.	TRBV2	TRBJ2-2	TGTGCCAGCAGCAGGGACACCGGGGAGCTGTTTTTT	CASSRDTGELFF
.	TRBV21-1	TRBJ2-3	TGTGCCAGCAGCAAAGGCGGGACTAGCGGGAAGTGTGGTACGCAGTATTTT	CASSKGGTSGKCGTQYF
TRBD1	TRBV30	TRBJ1-2	TGTGCCTGGAGTGCCTTACAGGGGGGATATGGCTACACCTTC	CAWSALQGGYGYTF
TRBD1	TRBV11-2	TRBJ1-1	TGTGCCAGCAGCCCAGACAGGGTAAAGACTGAAGCTTTCTTT	CASSPDRVKTEAFF
.	TRBV30	TRBJ2-7	TGTGCCTGGAGTGCGGGACTCTCGACCTACGAGCAGTACTTC	CAWSAGLSTYEQYF